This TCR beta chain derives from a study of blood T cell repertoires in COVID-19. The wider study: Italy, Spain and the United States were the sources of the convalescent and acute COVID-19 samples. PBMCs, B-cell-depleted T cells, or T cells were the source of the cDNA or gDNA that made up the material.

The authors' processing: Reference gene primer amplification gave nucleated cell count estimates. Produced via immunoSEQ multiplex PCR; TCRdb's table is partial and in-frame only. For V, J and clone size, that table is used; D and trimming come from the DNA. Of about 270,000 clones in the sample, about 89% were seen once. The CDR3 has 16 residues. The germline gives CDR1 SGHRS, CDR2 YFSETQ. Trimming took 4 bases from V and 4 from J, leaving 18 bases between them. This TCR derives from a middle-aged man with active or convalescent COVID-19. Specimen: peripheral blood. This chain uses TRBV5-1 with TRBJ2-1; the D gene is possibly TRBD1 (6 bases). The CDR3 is CASSLSVRDTYNEQFF. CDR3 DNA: TGCGCCAGCAGCCTGTCTGTCCGGGACACGTACAATGAGCAGTTCTTC. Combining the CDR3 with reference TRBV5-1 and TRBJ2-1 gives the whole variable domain KAGVTQTPRYLIKTRGQQVTLSCSPISGHRSVSWYQQTPGQGLQFLFEYFSETQRNKGNFPGRFSGRQFSNSRSEMNVSTLELGDSALYLCASSLSVRDTYNEQFFGPGTRLTVL.